Here is one T cell receptor beta chain with its context. The antigen is unknown. Trimming stripped 4 bases from V and 6 bases from J, with 9 bases between. The CDR3 is made up of 13 amino acids. Germline CDR1 SGHAT, CDR2 FQNNGV. This sample was taken from a study of T cell repertoires in ileal Crohn's disease. As to time point: proximal margin of the surgical specimen (macroscopically non-inflamed). The study's findings and limits: Active smokers at surgery had more clonal expansions than non-smokers.

Sequencing was performed with immunoSEQ multiplex PCR; in TCRdb, only in-frame clones are kept and a portion is missing. Of roughly 6,800 clones listed, less than 80% are singletons. The TCR originated in an adult with Crohn's disease. V usage is TRBV11-2 and J usage is TRBJ2-2; D remains ambiguous. The source material was ileal tissue. DNA of the CDR3: TGTGCCAGCAGCTCCCGCGGATCCGGGGAGCTGTTTTTT. It encodes CASSSRGSGELFF.